Each of the 27 T cell receptor beta chains below was sequenced from the same sample in a study of long-term antiretroviral therapy in people with HIV. Runs used v3.0 of the immunoSEQ assay and were done at survey level. Measured with immunoSEQ multiplex PCR; TCRdb has only the in-frame clones, and not every one. The table includes over 30,000 clones, 75% to 90% detected once. The material sequenced was unsorted PBMCs, taken 3.1 years after starting antiretroviral therapy. The receptors originated from a woman between 50 and 59 years old with HIV.

The V call is TRBV6-1, the J call TRBJ2-3, with TRBD1 as a possible D gene (5 bases). The CDR3 length is 16 residues. Germline CDR1 and CDR2: MNHNS and SASEGT. Trimming pared 0 bases from V and 2 bases from J, leaving 12 bases between. CDR3 residues: CASSEAGVPSTDTQYF. CDR3 nucleotide sequence: TGTGCCAGCAGTGAAGCAGGGGTCCCTTCCACAGATACGCAGTATTTT.

This chain uses TRBV29-1 with TRBJ2-3, with 10 nucleotides matching TRBD2. The V segment lost 6 bases and the J segment 1 base; nucleotides outside the gene matches: 7. The length of the CDR3 is 15 residues. Germline CDR1 and CDR2: SQVTM and ANQGSEA. DNA of the CDR3: TGCAGCGTCCGCACCGGGACTAGCGGCACAGATACGCAGTATTTT. It yields the protein CSVRTGTSGTDTQYF.

The rearrangement uses TRBV5-1 and TRBJ1-2; D is unresolved. The CDR3 runs 14 residues. Trimming removed 3 bases from V and 8 bases from J, with 17 bases in between. Germline assignment: CDR1 SGHRS and CDR2 YFSETQ. For the CDR3, the DNA is TGCGCCAGCAGCTGGACGCCCGTTCCCGACGGCTACACCTTC. Translated: CASSWTPVPDGYTF.

This rearrangement joins TRBV6-1 to TRBJ1-6; D is unresolved. V shed 7 bases and J shed 0 bases, with 10 bases lying between them. The CDR3 has 15 amino acids. Germline values: CDR1 MNHNS, CDR2 SASEGT. The CDR3 protein is CASIIMDSYNSPLHF. Here the CDR3 DNA reads TGTGCCAGCATTATTATGGACTCCTATAATTCACCCCTCCACTTT.

The chain couples TRBV19 to TRBJ1-6, with a tentative D call TRBD1 (6 bases). The CDR3 contains 15 residues. CDR1 and CDR2 from the germline V gene are LNHDA and SQIVND (reference sequence). V was cut by 6 bases and J by 0 bases, with 9 bases left in between. The CDR3 region is CASSTGSSYNSPLHF. The DNA for the CDR3 is TGTGCCAGTAGCACAGGGAGCTCCTATAATTCACCCCTCCACTTT.

This sequence joins TRBV19 and TRBJ2-1, with 7 bases matching TRBD2. The CDR3 contains 15 residues. The germline gives CDR1 LNHDA, CDR2 SQIVND (reference sequence). V gave up 7 bases and J gave up 10 bases; unmatched junction bases: 16. The CDR3 loop reads CASMGWRGNRGEQFF. The CDR3 DNA reads as TGTGCCAGTATGGGCTGGCGGGGGAATCGCGGGGAGCAGTTCTTC.

The gene calls are TRBV7-2 and TRBJ1-5; no clear D gene. The germline V gene encodes CDR1 SGHTA and CDR2 FQGNSA. The V and J ends lost 2 bases and 5 bases respectively, with 13 bases between them. CDR3 length: 15 amino acids. CDR3 sequence reads: CASSLSPERDQPQHF. DNA of the CDR3: TGTGCCAGCAGCTTATCTCCGGAGAGAGATCAGCCCCAGCATTTT.

The CDR3 DNA sequence: TGTGCCAGCAGCCCCCTGGAGGAGATCGGGGGCGCAGATACGCAGTATTTT. The encoded protein is CASSPLEEIGGADTQYF. The J gene is TRBJ2-3, the V gene TRBV7-9; D assignment may be TRBD1 or TRBD2 (6 bases each). This CDR3 is 17 amino acids long. The germline V and J ends were trimmed by 5 bases and 4 bases, with 22 bases remaining between them. CDR1 SEHNR and CDR2 FQNEAQ come from the germline V gene (reference sequence).

The chain combines TRBV7-9 with TRBJ1-1, with D perhaps TRBD1 (5 bases). Trimming took off 3 bases at V and 3 bases at J, with 17 bases between the two ends. Germline V gene sequence: CDR1 SEHNR, CDR2 FQNEAQ (reference sequence). This CDR3 is built from 16 residues. Here the CDR3 reads CASSFARVDTDTEAFF. The CDR3, as DNA: TGTGCCAGCAGCTTCGCCAGGGTTGATACCGACACTGAAGCTTTCTTT. The variable domain in full, completed from reference TRBV7-9 and TRBJ1-1, reads DTGVSQNPRHKITKRGQNVTFRCDPISEHNRLYWYRQTLGQGPEFLTYFQNEAQLEKSRLLSDRFSAERPKGSFSTLEIQRTEQGDSAMYLCASSFARVDTDTEAFFGQGTRLTVV.

The V call is TRBV30, the J call TRBJ2-3, with TRBD2 matching over 7 bases. Germline V gives CDR1 GTSNPN, CDR2 SVGIG (reference sequence). The CDR3 is made up of 13 amino acids. After removal of 5 bases from V and 0 bases from J, the junction contained 2 bases not matched to a gene. DNA for the CDR3: TGTGCCTGGGAGCGGGGAAGCACAGATACGCAGTATTTT. This translates into CAWERGSTDTQYF. The full variable domain, rest sourced from reference TRBV30 and TRBJ2-3, is SQTIHQWPATLVQPVGSPLSLECTVEGTSNPNLYWYRQAAGRGLQLLFYSVGIGQISSEVPQNLSASRPQDRQFILSSKKLLLSDSGFYLCAWERGSTDTQYFGPGTRLTVL.

V usage is TRBV27 and J usage is TRBJ1-6, with 8 bases fitting TRBD1. Germline loops: CDR1 MNHEY, CDR2 SMNVEV (reference sequence). This CDR3 is 14 amino acids long. Trimming removed 5 bases from V and 5 bases from J; junction bases left unmatched: 2. The CDR3 DNA sequence: TGTGCCAGCAGTCCGGACAGGGATAATTCACCCCTCCACTTT. Encoded protein: CASSPDRDNSPLHF.

The genes are TRBV29-1 and TRBJ2-5, with D hard to call. The CDR3 runs to 12 residues. Germline CDR1 reads SQVTM; CDR2 reads ANQGSEA. Trimming pared 3 bases from V and 2 bases from J, leaving 7 bases between. The CDR3 sequence is CSVEVLQETQYF. In DNA form, the CDR3 reads TGCAGCGTTGAGGTTTTGCAAGAGACCCAGTACTTC. The full variable domain, rest sourced from reference TRBV29-1 and TRBJ2-5, is SAVISQKPSRDICQRGTSLTIQCQVDSQVTMMFWYRQQPGQSLTLIATANQGSEATYESGFVIDKFPISRPNLTFSTLTVSNMSPEDSSIYLCSVEVLQETQYFGPGTRLLVL.

In this sample, this clone turned up a few times. The rearrangement uses TRBV4-1 and TRBJ1-5; D is ambiguous. The CDR3 runs 13 residues. Germline loops: CDR1 MGHRA, CDR2 YSYEKL. V was shortened by 1 base and J by 6 bases, with 7 bases between the two germline ends. The DNA for the CDR3 is TGCGCCAGCAGCCAAGTGAACGGTCAGCCCCAGCATTTT. Translation: CASSQVNGQPQHF.

The CDR3 sequence: CAISEATGGNEQFF. The CDR3 bases are TGTGCCATCAGTGAGGCGACAGGGGGGAATGAGCAGTTCTTC. The chain uses TRBV10-3 and TRBJ2-1; TRBD1 matches at 9 bases. The germline gives CDR1 ENHRY, CDR2 SYGVKD. The J segment lost 7 bases and the V segment lost 2 bases, leaving 3 bases of the junction unmatched. This CDR3 has 14 amino acids.

The rearrangement joins TRBV7-3 to TRBJ2-3; D is unclear. V was trimmed by 5 bases and J by 2 bases, leaving 14 bases between them. Per the germline V gene, CDR1 is SGHTA and CDR2 is FQGTGA. CDR3 length equals 15 residues. As DNA, the CDR3 is TGTGCCAGCAGCGACCCCGCTACCCCCACAGATACGCAGTATTTT. Residues: CASSDPATPTDTQYF. Full variable domain (outside the CDR3, taken from reference TRBV7-3 and TRBJ2-3): GAGVSQTPSNKVTEKGKYVELRCDPISGHTALYWYRQSLGQGPEFLIYFQGTGAADDSGLPNDRFFAVRPEGSVSTLKIQRTERGDSAVYLCASSDPATPTDTQYFGPGTRLTVL.

This clone was observed once. The rearrangement joins TRBV6-1 to TRBJ2-2, with TRBD1 matching 10 bases. Trimming took 6 bases from V and 6 from J; bases not matched to a gene: 4. Germline V gene lookup returns CDR1 MNHNS and CDR2 SASEGT. The CDR3 covers 14 residues. This CDR3 reads CASRTTGGSGELFF. The CDR3 DNA sequence: TGTGCCAGCAGGACGACAGGGGGCTCCGGGGAGCTGTTTTTT.

This chain joins TRBV10-1 and TRBJ2-7; TRBD1 or TRBD2 may be the D gene (6 bases each). V was shortened by 5 bases and J by 3 bases, with 20 bases between the two germline ends. Germline-derived CDR1 and CDR2 are WNHNN and SYGVQD (reference sequence). This CDR3 is built from 16 residues. This CDR3 reads CASSIRGPARDYEQYF. In nucleotides, the CDR3 is TGCGCCAGCAGTATCAGGGGCCCAGCGCGGGACTACGAGCAGTACTTC.

This clone was seen once. V gene TRBV5-8 combines with J gene TRBJ2-7; 7 bases agree with TRBD1. V lost 4 bases to trimming and J lost 3 bases; unmatched junction nucleotides: 7. Germline values: CDR1 SGHTS, CDR2 YDEGEE. The CDR3 covers 14 residues. The CDR3 nucleotides are TGTGCCAGCAGCAGGACAGGTTTTGGCTACGAGCAGTACTTC. It encodes CASSRTGFGYEQYF.

This clone appeared a few times. DNA of the CDR3: TGTGCCAGCACCACTTTGGGGATGAACACTGAAGCTTTCTTT. Translated: CASTTLGMNTEAFF. This chain uses TRBV7-2 with TRBJ1-1; no definite D call. Trimming took off 7 bases at V and 0 bases at J, with 12 bases between the two ends. This CDR3 has 14 residues. CDR1 is SGHTA and CDR2 is FQGNSA in the germline V gene.

The rearrangement uses TRBV19 and TRBJ1-4; 8 positions agree with TRBD1. The CDR3 covers 15 residues. Per germline, CDR1 LNHDA and CDR2 SQIVND (reference sequence). V lost 6 bases to trimming and J lost 0 bases; unmatched junction nucleotides: 3. The CDR3 coding sequence is TGTGCCAGTAGGCTACAGGGGGCAACTAATGAAAAACTGTTTTTT. This encodes CASRLQGATNEKLFF.

The chain links TRBV4-1 to TRBJ2-1, with unresolved D. CDR3 length: 17 amino acids. The ends were cut back, 4 bases at V and 2 bases at J, with 18 bases in the middle. Germline V lookup: CDR1 MGHRA, CDR2 YSYEKL. The CDR3 spells CASSPTSHGLPYNEQFF. Here the CDR3 DNA reads TGCGCCAGCAGCCCCACAAGTCACGGGCTTCCCTACAATGAGCAGTTCTTC.

V usage is TRBV5-4 and J usage is TRBJ1-6, with TRBD1 identical over 9 bases. Germline lookup yields CDR1 SGHNT and CDR2 YYREEE (reference sequence). The CDR3 loop spans 17 amino acids. V was clipped by 2 bases and J by 10 bases; unmatched bases: 13. The CDR3 loop reads CASSFDGRTGVKSPLHF. DNA for the CDR3: TGTGCCAGCAGCTTCGATGGCAGGACAGGGGTAAAGTCACCCCTCCACTTT.

The chain carries TRBV10-1 and TRBJ1-2; 9 bases are a match to TRBD1. Trimming at V came to 5 bases and at J to 2 bases, leaving 3 bases not matched to a gene. The germline V gene has CDR1 WNHNN and CDR2 SYGVQD (reference sequence). The CDR3 has 14 amino acids. The CDR3 sequence is CASSLTGGNYGYTF. The CDR3 DNA sequence: TGCGCCAGCAGTTTAACAGGGGGCAACTATGGCTACACCTTC.

The chain uses TRBV5-4 and TRBJ2-5, with 7 bases matching TRBD1. Germline CDR1 is SGHNT and CDR2 is YYREEE (reference sequence). The CDR3 extends over 14 amino acids. After removal of 3 bases from V and 4 bases from J, the junction contained 6 bases not matched to a gene. This CDR3 reads CASSSQGQIETQYF. CDR3 coding DNA: TGTGCCAGCAGCTCACAGGGGCAGATAGAGACCCAGTACTTC.

The rearrangement joins TRBV6-5 to TRBJ2-6, with D unclear. Trimming cost V 6 bases and J 3 bases, with 9 bases left between them. Germline V gene sequence: CDR1 MNHEY, CDR2 SVGAGI. The CDR3 consists of 14 residues. The chain's CDR3 is CASRDPYGANVLTF. In nucleotides, the CDR3 is TGTGCCAGCAGAGACCCATATGGGGCCAACGTCCTGACTTTC.

The V gene is TRBV6-4, the J gene TRBJ1-2, with TRBD1 identical over 8 bases. The CDR3 has 13 amino acids. V lost 4 bases, J lost 13 bases, and 11 bases stayed unmatched. Germline loops: CDR1 MRHNA, CDR2 SNTAGT. The CDR3 bases are TGTGCCAGCAGTGTCACCAATCAGGGGGCCCTCACCTTC. This gives the protein CASSVTNQGALTF.

The V and J genes are TRBV6-5 and TRBJ2-1; D gene ambiguous. V gave up 0 bases and J gave up 3 bases, with 12 bases separating them. Germline assignment: CDR1 MNHEY and CDR2 SVGAGI. The CDR3 is 16 amino acids. Here the CDR3 reads CASSYSFGVGYNEQFF. The CDR3 nucleotides read TGTGCCAGCAGTTACTCGTTTGGAGTAGGCTACAATGAGCAGTTCTTC.